The 6 T cell receptor beta chains in this list originate from one sample, sequenced in a study of blood T cell repertoires in COVID-19. Clones were read by immunoSEQ multiplex PCR, and TCRdb kept only the in-frame ones, dropping some. The sample lists 200,000 or so clones; around four fifths were seen once. Sequenced material: peripheral blood. The receptors here all came from a young man with active or convalescent COVID-19.

The rearrangement links TRBV4-3 to TRBJ2-7; 9 bases agree with TRBD2. The V gene's germline CDR1 is LGHNA and CDR2 YSLEER. V lost 4 bases to trimming and J lost 6 bases; unmatched junction nucleotides: 4. This CDR3 is 13 amino acids long. In DNA, the CDR3 is TGCGCCAGCAGCCTGCGGGGGGGTGGCGAGCAGTACTTC. Amino acid sequence: CASSLRGGGEQYF.

This clone appeared a few times. The CDR3 spells CASSLSAGQFTDTQYF. In DNA form, the CDR3 reads TGCGCCAGCAGCTTGTCCGCGGGACAGTTCACAGATACGCAGTATTTT. The chain recombines TRBV5-1 with TRBJ2-3; D is perhaps TRBD1 (7 bases). Germline CDR1 reads SGHRS; CDR2 reads YFSETQ. The CDR3 spans 16 residues. The ends were cut back, 1 base at V and 2 bases at J, with 14 bases in the middle.

This clone was observed a handful of times. The rearrangement uses TRBV30 and TRBJ1-2, with unresolved D. Germline loops: CDR1 GTSNPN, CDR2 SVGIG (reference sequence). The CDR3 runs to 12 residues. Trimming removed 2 bases from V and 8 bases from J, with 12 bases in between. The CDR3: CAWSRQEGGYTF. CDR3 sequence (DNA): TGTGCCTGGAGTCGGCAGGAGGGAGGCTACACCTTC.

J is TRBJ2-6 and V is TRBV9; no firm D call. V lost 0 bases and J 1 base, leaving 14 bases between the germline ends. The CDR3 is 18 residues long. Germline lookup yields CDR1 SGDLS and CDR2 YYNGEE. In DNA form, the CDR3 reads TGTGCCAGCAGCGTAGCAGGCAGGATCACATCTGGGGCCAACGTCCTGACTTTC. Protein: CASSVAGRITSGANVLTF.

This chain links TRBV9 with TRBJ2-2; tentatively, D is TRBD1 (6 bases). V lost 7 bases, J lost 1 base, and 8 bases lay in between. The germline V gene encodes CDR1 SGDLS and CDR2 YYNGEE. The CDR3 runs 13 residues. The CDR3 sequence: CASQQGNTGELFF. CDR3 sequence (DNA): TGTGCCAGCCAACAGGGGAACACCGGGGAGCTGTTTTTT.

The chain recombines TRBV25-1 with TRBJ2-3, with 9 bases aligning to TRBD2. CDR3 length: 14 amino acids. V lost 8 bases to trimming and J lost 3 bases; unmatched junction nucleotides: 6. Germline CDR1 and CDR2: MGHDK and SYGVNS. CDR3 DNA: TGTGCCAGCGCCAGCGGGAGGCCGACAGATACGCAGTATTTT. This translates into CASASGRPTDTQYF.